This paragraph reports one T cell receptor (beta chain). The data originate from a study of blood T cell repertoires in COVID-19. Study context: Sources were T cells, B-cell-depleted T cells, or PBMCs; the material itself was cDNA or gDNA.

The germline V gene has CDR1 SNHLY and CDR2 FYNNEI. CDR3 length: 15 residues. Trimming cost V 3 bases and J 0 bases, with 6 bases left between them. This table comes from immunoSEQ multiplex PCR, and its TCRdb copy is limited to in-frame clones, with some not included. The table includes roughly 70,000 clones, just under 90% detected once. What was sequenced was peripheral blood. The clonotype originates from a woman of 80 years or more with active COVID-19. The V call is TRBV2, the J call TRBJ2-6; the D gene is possibly TRBD1 (5 bases). In nucleotides, the CDR3 is TGTGCCAGCAGTGAGGACAACTCTGGGGCCAACGTCCTGACTTTC. Its translation is CASSEDNSGANVLTF.